What follows describes a single T cell receptor (beta chain). The CDR3 covers 17 residues. From germline, CDR1 is LGHDT and CDR2 YNNKEL (reference sequence). V shed 1 base and J shed 0 bases, with 14 bases lying between them. With a J-beta primer mix and a sample-barcoded 5' primer, a second PCR ran about 7 to 12 cycles. TCRdb reprocessed the 5' RACE reads with MiXCR, giving one entry per CDR3 protein. This sample yields some 890,000 distinct CDR3 sequences, of which 25% to 30% are seen a single time; 10% belongs to the top ten. This entry is derived from a study of blood T cells in healthy people across ages. This sample was also put to use in a study of T cells of mothers and their children. That work states: Mothers gave over 10 million TCR beta CDR3 reads each, and children around 2.9 million each.

Material for sequencing was blood. The chain combines TRBV3-1 with TRBJ2-3; tentatively, D is TRBD2 (6 bases). The TCR sequence derives from a woman in her forties in good health. The DNA of the CDR3 is TGTGCCAGCAGCCAAGTCCTAGCGAGAATTAGCACAGATACGCAGTATTTT. Encoded protein: CASSQVLARISTDTQYF.